This TCR beta chain came from a study of cytomegalovirus exposure and HLA in healthy donors. Findings of the study overall: The authors listed over 150 TCR beta chains as cytomegalovirus-associated.

Concerning this clone: Its antigen is not identified.

V was shortened by 4 bases and J by 6 bases, with 8 bases between the two germline ends. The CDR3 is 12 amino acids. Germline CDR1 is SNHLY and CDR2 is FYNNEI. 13 Jbeta primers and 60 Vbeta primers were used for the PCR. The protocol was immunoSEQ multiplex PCR, while the TCRdb copy is restricted to in-frame clones and leaves out a portion. Here the sample spans about 190,000 clones, approximately 80% being singletons. The sequence came from a woman in her twenties or thirties in good health and CMV-seropositive. The rearrangement links TRBV2 to TRBJ2-3; maybe TRBD1 (6 bases). What was sequenced was PBMCs. The DNA for the CDR3 is TGTGCCAGCAGTGCGACAGGTGATACGCAGTATTTT. Translated, it gives CASSATGDTQYF. The full variable domain, in which reference TRBV2 and TRBJ2-3 provide the parts outside the CDR3, is EPEVTQTPSHQVTQMGQEVILRCVPISNHLYFYWYRQILGQKVEFLVSFYNNEISEKSEIFDDQFSVERPDGSNFTLKIRSTKLEDSAMYFCASSATGDTQYFGPGTRLTVL.